These 4 T cell receptor beta chains originate from one sample sequenced in a study of blood T cell repertoires in COVID-19. TCRdb keeps only in-frame clones here, not all; method: immunoSEQ multiplex PCR. The repertoire includes 300,000 or so clones, about 87% of them detected once, and 1% to 1.5% sits in the top ten. The sample comprised peripheral blood. The receptors stem from a man in his 70s with acute or convalescent COVID-19.

This clone was detected only a few times. The chain recombines TRBV9 with TRBJ2-7; 8 positions match TRBD1. V lost 0 bases, J lost 2 bases, and 4 bases stayed unmatched. This CDR3 is 15 amino acids long. Germline CDR1 and CDR2: SGDLS and YYNGEE. The CDR3 loop reads CASSVGVDRAYEQYF. In nucleotides, the CDR3 is TGTGCCAGCAGCGTAGGTGTGGACAGGGCCTACGAGCAGTACTTC. Full variable domain (outside the CDR3, taken from reference TRBV9 and TRBJ2-7): DSGVTQTPKHLITATGQRVTLRCSPRSGDLSVYWYQQSLDQGLQFLIQYYNGEERAKGNILERFSAQQFPDLHSELNLSSLELGDSALYFCASSVGVDRAYEQYFGPGTRLTVT.

V and J are TRBV5-1 and TRBJ1-4; D might be TRBD1 (6 bases). The germline V and J ends were trimmed by 4 bases and 8 bases, with 15 bases remaining between them. Per the germline V gene, CDR1 is SGHRS and CDR2 is YFSETQ. The length of the CDR3 is 14 residues. CDR3 DNA sequence: TGCGCCAGCAGCAGTCCGGGACACCAGGAAAAACTGTTTTTT. Encoded protein: CASSSPGHQEKLFF.

The rearrangement uses TRBV18 and TRBJ1-2; tentative D call: TRBD1 (6 bases). Germline CDR1 reads KGHSH; CDR2 reads LQKENI. This CDR3 comprises 15 residues. V lost 3 bases, J lost 0 bases, and 11 bases lay in between. The CDR3 nucleotides are TGTGCCAGCTCACCCACAGGGCTTACTAACTATGGCTACACCTTC. It specifies CASSPTGLTNYGYTF.

The rearrangement joins TRBV29-1 to TRBJ1-1, with 10 bases identical to TRBD1. CDR1 is SQVTM and CDR2 is ANQGSEA in the germline V gene. V lost 5 bases, J lost 0 bases, and 9 bases stayed unmatched. This CDR3 region has 16 residues. The CDR3 here is CSVKSTGQGMNTEAFF. In nucleotides, the CDR3 is TGCAGCGTTAAAAGCACGGGACAGGGGATGAACACTGAAGCTTTCTTT.